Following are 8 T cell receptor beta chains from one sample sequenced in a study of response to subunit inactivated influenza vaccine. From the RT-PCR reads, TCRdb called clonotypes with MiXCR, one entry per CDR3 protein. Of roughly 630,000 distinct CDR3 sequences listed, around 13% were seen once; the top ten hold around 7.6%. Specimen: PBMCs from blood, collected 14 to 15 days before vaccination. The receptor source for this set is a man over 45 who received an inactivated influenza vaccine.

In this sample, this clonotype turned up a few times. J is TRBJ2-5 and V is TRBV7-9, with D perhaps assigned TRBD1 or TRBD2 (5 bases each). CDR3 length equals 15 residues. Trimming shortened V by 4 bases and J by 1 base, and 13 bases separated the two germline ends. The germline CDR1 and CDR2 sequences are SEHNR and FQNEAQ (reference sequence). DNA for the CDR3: TGTGCCAGCAGCTCCACGGGACGCTTCCAAGAGACCCAGTACTTC. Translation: CASSSTGRFQETQYF. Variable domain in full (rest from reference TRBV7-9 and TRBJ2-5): DTGVSQNPRHKITKRGQNVTFRCDPISEHNRLYWYRQTLGQGPEFLTYFQNEAQLEKSRLLSDRFSAERPKGSFSTLEIQRTEQGDSAMYLCASSSTGRFQETQYFGPGTRLLVL.

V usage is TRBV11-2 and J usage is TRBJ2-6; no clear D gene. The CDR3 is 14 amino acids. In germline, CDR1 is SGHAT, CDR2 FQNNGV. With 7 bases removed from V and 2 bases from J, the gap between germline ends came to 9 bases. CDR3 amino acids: CASTPTPGANVLTF. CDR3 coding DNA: TGTGCCAGCACCCCAACTCCTGGGGCCAACGTCCTGACTTTC.

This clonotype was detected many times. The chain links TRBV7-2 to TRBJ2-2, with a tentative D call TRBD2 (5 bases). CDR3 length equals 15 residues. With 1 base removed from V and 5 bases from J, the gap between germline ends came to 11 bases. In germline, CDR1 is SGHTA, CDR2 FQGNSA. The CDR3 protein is CASSLVPGFTGELFF. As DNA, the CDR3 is TGTGCCAGCAGCTTAGTTCCGGGATTTACCGGGGAGCTGTTTTTT.

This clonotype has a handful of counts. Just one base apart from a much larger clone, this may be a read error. The chain's CDR3 is CASSFPGDEQYF. The CDR3 bases are TGTGCCAGCAGCTTCCCCGGGGACGAGCAGTACTTC. The rearrangement uses TRBV7-9 and TRBJ2-7; possible D gene TRBD2, 5 bases. Germline V gene sequence: CDR1 SEHNR, CDR2 FQNEAQ (reference sequence). The CDR3 length is 12 residues. V lost 3 bases, J lost 5 bases, and 8 bases lay in between. Together with reference TRBV7-9 and TRBJ2-7, the CDR3 gives the full variable domain: DTGVSQNPRHKITKRGQNVTFRCDPISEHNRLYWYRQTLGQGPEFLTYFQNEAQLEKSRLLSDRFSAERPKGSFSTLEIQRTEQGDSAMYLCASSFPGDEQYFGPGTRLTVT.

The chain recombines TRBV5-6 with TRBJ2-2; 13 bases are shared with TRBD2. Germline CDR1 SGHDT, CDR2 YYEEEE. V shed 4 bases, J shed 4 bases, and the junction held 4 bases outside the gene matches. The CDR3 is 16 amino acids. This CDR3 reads CASSQGLAGLTGELFF. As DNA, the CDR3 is TGTGCCAGCAGCCAGGGACTAGCGGGACTCACCGGGGAGCTGTTTTTT.

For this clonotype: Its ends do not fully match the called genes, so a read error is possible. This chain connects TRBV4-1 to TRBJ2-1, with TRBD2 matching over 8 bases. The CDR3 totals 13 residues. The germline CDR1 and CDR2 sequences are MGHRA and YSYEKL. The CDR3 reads CASSQSIAGIILF. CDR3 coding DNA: TGCGCCAGCAGCCAATCTATAGCGGGAATAATACTCTTC.

The CDR3 sequence: CASSLMGQSRSPLHF. CDR3 DNA: TGTGCCAGCAGCCTTATGGGACAGAGTAGATCACCCCTCCACTTT. The chain carries TRBV3-1 and TRBJ1-6; 7 bases are a match to TRBD1. The V segment lost 4 bases and the J segment 10 bases; nucleotides outside the gene matches: 10. The CDR3 totals 15 residues. The germline V gene has CDR1 LGHDT and CDR2 YNNKEL (reference sequence). Complete variable domain (other parts from reference TRBV3-1 and TRBJ1-6): DTAVSQTPKYLVTQMGNDKSIKCEQNLGHDTMYWYKQDSKKFLKIMFSYNNKELIINETVPNRFSPKSPDKAHLNLHINSLELGDSAVYFCASSLMGQSRSPLHFGNGTRLTVT.

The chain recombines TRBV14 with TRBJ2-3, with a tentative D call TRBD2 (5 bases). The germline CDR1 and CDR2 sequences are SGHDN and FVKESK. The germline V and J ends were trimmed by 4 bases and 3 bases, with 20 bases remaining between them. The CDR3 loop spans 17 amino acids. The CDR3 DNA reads TGTGCCAGCAGCCCCGGTTCGAGTAGCGTATTAACAGATACGCAGTATTTT. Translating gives CASSPGSSSVLTDTQYF. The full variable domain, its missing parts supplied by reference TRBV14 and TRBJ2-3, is EAGVTQFPSHSVIEKGQTVTLRCDPISGHDNLYWYRRVMGKEIKFLLHFVKESKQDESGMPNNRFLAERTGGTYSTLKVQPAELEDSGVYFCASSPGSSSVLTDTQYFGPGTRLTVL.